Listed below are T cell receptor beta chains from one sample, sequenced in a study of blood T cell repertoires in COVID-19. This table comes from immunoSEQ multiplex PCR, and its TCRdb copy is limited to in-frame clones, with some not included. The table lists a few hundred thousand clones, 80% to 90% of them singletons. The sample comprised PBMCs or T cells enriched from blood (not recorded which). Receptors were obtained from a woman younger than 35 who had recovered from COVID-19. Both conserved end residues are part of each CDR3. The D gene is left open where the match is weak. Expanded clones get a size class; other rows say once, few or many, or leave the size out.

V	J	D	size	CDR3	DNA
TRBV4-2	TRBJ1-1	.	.	CASSQDLETVLPTFF	TGTGCCAGCAGCCAAGATTTAGAGACAGTCCTCCCGACTTTCTTT
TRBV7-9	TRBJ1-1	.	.	CASSQAGSYGTEAFF	TGTGCCAGCAGCCAAGCGGGGTCGTACGGGACTGAAGCTTTCTTT
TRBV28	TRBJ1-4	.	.	CASRDRGRGEKLFF	TGTGCCAGCAGGGACAGAGGGAGGGGTGAAAAACTGTTTTTT
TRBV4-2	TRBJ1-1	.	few	CASSQGGGNTEAFF	TGTGCCAGCAGCCAAGGGGGGGGAAACACTGAAGCTTTCTTT
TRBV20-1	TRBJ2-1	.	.	CSASFPGMKNEQFF	TGCAGTGCTAGTTTTCCGGGGATGAAAAATGAGCAGTTCTTC
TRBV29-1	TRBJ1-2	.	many	CSASKGDIGYTF	TGCAGCGCATCGAAAGGGGATATAGGCTACACCTTC
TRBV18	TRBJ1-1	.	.	CASSGQQTNTEAFF	TGTGCCAGCTCCGGACAGCAAACGAACACTGAAGCTTTCTTT
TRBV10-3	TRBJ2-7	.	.	CAISEDAGSLIGHEQYF	TGTGCCATCAGTGAGGATGCGGGGTCTCTAATAGGCCACGAGCAGTACTTC
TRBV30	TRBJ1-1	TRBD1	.	CAWIHTTGVNTEAFF	TGTGCCTGGATCCACACCACAGGGGTGAACACTGAAGCTTTCTTT
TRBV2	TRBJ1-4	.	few	CASTWASQNEKLFF	TGTGCCAGCACATGGGCCTCCCAAAATGAAAAACTGTTTTTT
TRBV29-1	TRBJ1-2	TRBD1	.	CSVRQGNYGYTF	TGCAGCGTTCGACAGGGGAACTATGGCTACACCTTC
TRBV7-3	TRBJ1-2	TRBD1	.	CASSLGTGNYGYTF	TGTGCCAGCAGCTTGGGGACAGGGAACTATGGCTACACCTTC
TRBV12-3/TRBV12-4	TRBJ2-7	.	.	CASRPGQSHEQYF	TGTGCCAGCAGACCTGGACAGAGTCACGAGCAGTACTTC
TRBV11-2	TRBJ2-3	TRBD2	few	CASSNWTSGEGTDTQYF	TGTGCCAGCAGCAACTGGACTAGCGGGGAGGGTACAGATACGCAGTATTTT
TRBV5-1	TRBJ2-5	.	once	CASSSDSTQETQYF	TGCGCCAGCAGCTCGGACAGTACCCAAGAGACCCAGTACTTC
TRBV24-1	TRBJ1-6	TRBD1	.	CATSDSGQANSPLHF	TGTGCCACCAGTGACTCGGGACAGGCCAATTCACCCCTCCACTTT
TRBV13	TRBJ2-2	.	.	CASSLGRAGGRRTGELFF	TGTGCCAGCAGCTTAGGCCGTGCTGGAGGGCGGAGGACCGGGGAGCTGTTTTTT
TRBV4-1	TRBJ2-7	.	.	CASSQVIGQNYEQYF	TGCGCCAGCAGCCAAGTAATAGGACAGAACTACGAGCAGTACTTC
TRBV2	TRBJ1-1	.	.	CATVGTPNTEAFF	TGTGCCACCGTTGGGACACCGAACACTGAAGCTTTCTTT
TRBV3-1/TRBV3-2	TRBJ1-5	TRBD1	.	CASSQVQGADQPQHF	TGTGCCAGCAGCCAAGTGCAGGGGGCCGATCAGCCCCAGCATTTT
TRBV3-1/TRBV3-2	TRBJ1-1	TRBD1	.	CASSQGRTGGGQDTEAFF	TGTGCCAGCAGCCAAGGGAGGACAGGGGGCGGTCAGGACACTGAAGCTTTCTTT
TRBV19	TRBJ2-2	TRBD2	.	CASSMGLAGLTGELFF	TGTGCCAGTAGTATGGGGCTAGCGGGATTGACCGGGGAGCTGTTTTTT
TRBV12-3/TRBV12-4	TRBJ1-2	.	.	CASSSSFLYGYTF	TGTGCCAGCAGTTCGAGTTTCCTCTATGGCTACACCTTC
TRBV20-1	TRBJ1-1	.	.	CSASSEGGRNTEAFF	TGCAGTGCTAGTAGTGAGGGGGGGCGGAACACTGAAGCTTTCTTT
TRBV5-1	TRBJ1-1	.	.	CASSFGGNWGTEAFF	TGCGCCAGCAGCTTCGGGGGGAACTGGGGCACTGAAGCTTTCTTT
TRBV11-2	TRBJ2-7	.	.	CASSLDRSHEQYF	TGTGCCAGCAGCTTAGATCGCAGTCACGAGCAGTACTTC
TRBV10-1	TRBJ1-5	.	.	CASSDKASGCNQPQHF	TGCGCCAGCAGTGATAAGGCTTCAGGGTGCAATCAGCCCCAGCATTTT
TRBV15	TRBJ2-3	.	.	CATSRDSGDADTQYF	TGTGCCACCAGCAGAGATTCAGGGGATGCAGATACGCAGTATTTT